This entry features one T cell receptor (beta chain) sequence. The antigen remains unidentified. This sample is part of a study of OX40 agonist ivuxolimab in advanced cancers. Assay: immunoSEQ multiplex PCR; the TCRdb copy retains only in-frame clones and omits some. The sample has 74,000 or so clones; about 90% are singletons. Findings of the study overall: At 0.1 to 3.0 mg/kg, CD4+ and CD8+ blood T cells expanded clonally by week 6.

This CDR3 comprises 14 residues. Trimming removed 0 bases from V and 6 bases from J, with 12 bases in between. Germline V gene data show CDR1 as SGHRS and CDR2 as YFSETQ. Patients had blood sampled at baseline and again on cycle 4 day 1 and cycle 7 day 1. This sample comprised CD4+ or CD8+ T cells sorted from blood, obtained in a trial of the OX40 agonist ivuxolimab. The chain recombines TRBV5-1 with TRBJ1-2; D is unresolved. The receptor was derived from an adult with an advanced solid tumor such as melanoma, head and neck, liver or kidney cancer. CDR3 sequence (DNA): TGCGCCAGCAGCTTGGCCATGGGAGAGGATGGCTACACCTTC. This codes for CASSLAMGEDGYTF.